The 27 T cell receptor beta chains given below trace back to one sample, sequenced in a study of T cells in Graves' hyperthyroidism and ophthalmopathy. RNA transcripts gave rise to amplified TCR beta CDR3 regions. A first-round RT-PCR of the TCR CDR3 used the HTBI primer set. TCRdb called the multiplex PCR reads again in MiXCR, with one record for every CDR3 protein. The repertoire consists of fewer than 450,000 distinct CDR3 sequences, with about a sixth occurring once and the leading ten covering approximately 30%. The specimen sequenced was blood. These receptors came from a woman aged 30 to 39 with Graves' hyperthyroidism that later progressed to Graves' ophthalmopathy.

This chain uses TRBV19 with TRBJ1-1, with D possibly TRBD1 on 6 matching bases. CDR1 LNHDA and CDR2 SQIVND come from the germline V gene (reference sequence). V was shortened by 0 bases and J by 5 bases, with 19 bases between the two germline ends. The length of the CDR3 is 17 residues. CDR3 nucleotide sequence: TGTGCCAGTAGTATAGATATGGGGGCGCATGAGGTAACTGAAGCTTTCTTT. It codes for CASSIDMGAHEVTEAFF.

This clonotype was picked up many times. CDR3 bases: TGTGCCAGCAGTGAGGAACAGGGGGGTACCGGGGAGCTGTTTTTT. The encoded protein is CASSEEQGGTGELFF. V and J are TRBV2 and TRBJ2-2; 8 bases align to TRBD1. The CDR3 is 15 amino acids. The V and J ends lost 3 bases and 5 bases, in that order; junction bases with no gene match: 5. Germline V lookup: CDR1 SNHLY, CDR2 FYNNEI.

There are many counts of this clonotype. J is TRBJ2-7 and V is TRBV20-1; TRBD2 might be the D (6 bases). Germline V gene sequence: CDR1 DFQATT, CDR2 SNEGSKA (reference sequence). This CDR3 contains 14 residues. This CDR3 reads CSGGRVGGYYEQYF. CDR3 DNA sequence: TGCAGCGGGGGTAGGGTAGGCGGATACTACGAGCAGTACTTC.

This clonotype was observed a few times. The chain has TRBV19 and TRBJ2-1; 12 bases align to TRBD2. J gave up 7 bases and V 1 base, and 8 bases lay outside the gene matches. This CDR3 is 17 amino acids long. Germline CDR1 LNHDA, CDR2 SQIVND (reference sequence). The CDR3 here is CASSIGSSGGAGNEQFF. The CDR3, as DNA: TGTGCCAGTAGTATAGGGTCTAGCGGGGGGGCGGGGAATGAGCAGTTCTTC.

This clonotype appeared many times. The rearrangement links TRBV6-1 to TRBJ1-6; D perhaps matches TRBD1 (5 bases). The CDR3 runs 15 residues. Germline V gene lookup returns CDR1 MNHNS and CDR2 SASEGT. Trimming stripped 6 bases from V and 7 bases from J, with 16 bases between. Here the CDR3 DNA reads TGTGCCAGCAGAGGGCCCGGGACCGTGAATTCACCCCTCCACTTT. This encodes CASRGPGTVNSPLHF.

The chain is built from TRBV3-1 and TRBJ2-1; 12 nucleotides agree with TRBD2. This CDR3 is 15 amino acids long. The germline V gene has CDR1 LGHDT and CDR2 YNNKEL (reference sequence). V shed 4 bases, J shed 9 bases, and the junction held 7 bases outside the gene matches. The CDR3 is CASSLRTSGTGEQFF. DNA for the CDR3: TGTGCCAGCAGCCTCAGGACTAGCGGGACGGGTGAGCAGTTCTTC.

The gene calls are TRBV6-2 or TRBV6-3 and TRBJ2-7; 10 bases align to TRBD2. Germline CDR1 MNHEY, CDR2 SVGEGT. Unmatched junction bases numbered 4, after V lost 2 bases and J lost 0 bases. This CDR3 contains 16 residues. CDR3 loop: CASSYLAGEGSYEQYF. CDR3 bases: TGTGCCAGCAGTTACCTAGCGGGAGAGGGCTCCTACGAGCAGTACTTC.

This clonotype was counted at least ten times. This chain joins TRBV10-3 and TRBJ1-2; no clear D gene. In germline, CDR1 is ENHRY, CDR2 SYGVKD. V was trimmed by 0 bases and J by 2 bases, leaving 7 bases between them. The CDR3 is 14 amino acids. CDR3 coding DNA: TGTGCCATCAGTGAGTCGACGGCAAACTATGGCTACACCTTC. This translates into CAISESTANYGYTF.

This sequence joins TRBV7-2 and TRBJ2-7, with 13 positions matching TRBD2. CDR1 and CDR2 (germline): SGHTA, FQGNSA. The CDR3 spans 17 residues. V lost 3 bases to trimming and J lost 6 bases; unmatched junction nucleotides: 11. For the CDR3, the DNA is TGTGCCAGCAGCTTCCAGCAAGGACTAGCGGGAGTATCCGAGCAGTACTTC. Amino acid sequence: CASSFQQGLAGVSEQYF.

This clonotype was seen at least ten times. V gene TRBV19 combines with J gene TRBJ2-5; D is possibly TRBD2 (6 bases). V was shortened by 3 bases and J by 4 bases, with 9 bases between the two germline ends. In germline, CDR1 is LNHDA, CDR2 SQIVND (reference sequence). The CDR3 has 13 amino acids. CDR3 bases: TGTGCCAGTAGTATCATCGGGGGAGAGACCCAGTACTTC. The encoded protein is CASSIIGGETQYF.

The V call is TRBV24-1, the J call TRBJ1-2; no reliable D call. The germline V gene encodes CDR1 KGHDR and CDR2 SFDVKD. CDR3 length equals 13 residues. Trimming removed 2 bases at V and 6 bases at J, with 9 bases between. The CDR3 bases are TGTGCCACCAGTGATTGGGCAGAAGATGGCTACACCTTC. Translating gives CATSDWAEDGYTF.

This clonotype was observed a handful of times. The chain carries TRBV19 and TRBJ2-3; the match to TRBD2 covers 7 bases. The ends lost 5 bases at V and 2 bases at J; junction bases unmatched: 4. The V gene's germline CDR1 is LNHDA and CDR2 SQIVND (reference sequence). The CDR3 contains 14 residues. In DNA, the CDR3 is TGTGCCAGTAGTGCTAGCGGTTACACAGATACGCAGTATTTT. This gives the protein CASSASGYTDTQYF.

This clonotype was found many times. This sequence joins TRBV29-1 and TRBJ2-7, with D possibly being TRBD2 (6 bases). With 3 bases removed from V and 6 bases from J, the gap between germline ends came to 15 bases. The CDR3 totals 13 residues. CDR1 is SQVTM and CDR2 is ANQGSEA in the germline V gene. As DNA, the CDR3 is TGCAGCGTTGAGGCGGGAAATATTCGCGAGCAGTACTTC. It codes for CSVEAGNIREQYF.

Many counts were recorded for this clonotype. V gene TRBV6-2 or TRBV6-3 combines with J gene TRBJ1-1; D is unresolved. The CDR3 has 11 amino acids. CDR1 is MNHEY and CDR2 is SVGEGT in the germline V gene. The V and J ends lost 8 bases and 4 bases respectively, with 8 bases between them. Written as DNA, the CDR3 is TGTGCCAGCGGAGTAGGCACTGAAGCTTTCTTT. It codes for CASGVGTEAFF.

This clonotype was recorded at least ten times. The CDR3: CATSSPGQEGQETQYF. The CDR3, as DNA: TGTGCCACCAGCAGCCCGGGACAGGAGGGACAAGAGACCCAGTACTTC. This chain connects TRBV15 to TRBJ2-5; the match to TRBD1 covers 8 bases. Looked up from germline, CDR1 is LNHNV and CDR2 is YYDKDF (reference sequence). The ends lost 3 bases at V and 2 bases at J; junction bases unmatched: 8. The CDR3 runs 16 residues.

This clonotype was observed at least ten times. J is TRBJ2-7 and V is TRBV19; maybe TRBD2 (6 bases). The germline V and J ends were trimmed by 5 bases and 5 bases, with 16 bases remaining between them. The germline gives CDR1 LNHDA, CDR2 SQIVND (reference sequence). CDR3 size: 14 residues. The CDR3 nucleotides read TGTGCCAGTAGTGGATGGACTAACTCGGACGAGCAGTACTTC. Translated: CASSGWTNSDEQYF. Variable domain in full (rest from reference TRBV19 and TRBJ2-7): DGGITQSPKYLFRKEGQNVTLSCEQNLNHDAMYWYRQDPGQGLRLIYYSQIVNDFQKGDIAEGYSVSREKKESFPLTVTSAQKNPTAFYLCASSGWTNSDEQYFGPGTRLTVT.

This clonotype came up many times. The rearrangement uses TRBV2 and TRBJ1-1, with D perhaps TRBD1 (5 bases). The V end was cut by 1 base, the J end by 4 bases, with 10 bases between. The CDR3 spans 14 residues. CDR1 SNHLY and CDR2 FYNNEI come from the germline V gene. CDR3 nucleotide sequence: TGTGCCAGCAGTGAAGGGGGCCTTAGCACTGAAGCTTTCTTT. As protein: CASSEGGLSTEAFF.

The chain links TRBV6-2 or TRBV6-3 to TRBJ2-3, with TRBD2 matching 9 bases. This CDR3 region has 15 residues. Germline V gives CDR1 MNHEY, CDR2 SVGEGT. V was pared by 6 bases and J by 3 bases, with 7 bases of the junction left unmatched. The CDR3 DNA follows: TGTGCCAGCAGGGATAGCGGGGGAGGGACAGATACGCAGTATTTT. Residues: CASRDSGGGTDTQYF.

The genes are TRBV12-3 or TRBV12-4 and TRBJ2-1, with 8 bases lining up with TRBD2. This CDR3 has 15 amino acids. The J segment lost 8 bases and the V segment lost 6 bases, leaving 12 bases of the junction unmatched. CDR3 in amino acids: CASSPGTRRSDEQFF. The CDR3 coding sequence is TGTGCCAGCAGCCCCGGGACTAGGCGATCGGATGAGCAGTTCTTC.

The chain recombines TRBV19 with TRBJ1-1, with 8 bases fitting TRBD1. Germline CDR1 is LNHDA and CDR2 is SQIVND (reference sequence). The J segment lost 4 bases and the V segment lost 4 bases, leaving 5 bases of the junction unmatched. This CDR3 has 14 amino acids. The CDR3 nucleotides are TGTGCCAGTAGTAGACAGGGGTCGGGCACTGAAGCTTTCTTT. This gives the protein CASSRQGSGTEAFF.

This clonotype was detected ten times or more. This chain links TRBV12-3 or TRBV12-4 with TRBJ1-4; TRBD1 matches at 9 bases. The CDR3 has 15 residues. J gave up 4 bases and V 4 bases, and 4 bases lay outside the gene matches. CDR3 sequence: CASSSGTGSNEKLFF. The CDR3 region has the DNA TGTGCCAGCAGTTCAGGGACAGGGAGTAATGAAAAACTGTTTTTT.

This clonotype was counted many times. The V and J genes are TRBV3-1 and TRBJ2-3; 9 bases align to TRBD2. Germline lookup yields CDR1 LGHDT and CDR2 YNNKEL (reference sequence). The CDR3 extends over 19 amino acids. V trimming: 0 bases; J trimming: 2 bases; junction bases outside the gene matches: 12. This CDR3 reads CASSQEPSASGIYTDTQYF. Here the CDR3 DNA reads TGTGCCAGCAGCCAAGAACCCTCCGCTAGCGGGATATACACAGATACGCAGTATTTT.

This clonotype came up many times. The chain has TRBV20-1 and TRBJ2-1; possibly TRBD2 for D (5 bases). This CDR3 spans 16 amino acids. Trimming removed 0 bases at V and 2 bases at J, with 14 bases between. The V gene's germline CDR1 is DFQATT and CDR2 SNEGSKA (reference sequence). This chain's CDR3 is CSARDPFSGAYNEQFF. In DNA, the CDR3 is TGCAGTGCTAGAGATCCCTTCAGCGGTGCCTACAATGAGCAGTTCTTC.

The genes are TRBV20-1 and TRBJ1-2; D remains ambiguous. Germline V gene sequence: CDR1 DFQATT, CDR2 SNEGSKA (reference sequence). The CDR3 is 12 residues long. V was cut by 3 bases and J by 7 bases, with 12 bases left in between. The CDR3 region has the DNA TGCAGTGCTAGTATCCCGAGGGCTGGCTACACCTTC. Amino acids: CSASIPRAGYTF.

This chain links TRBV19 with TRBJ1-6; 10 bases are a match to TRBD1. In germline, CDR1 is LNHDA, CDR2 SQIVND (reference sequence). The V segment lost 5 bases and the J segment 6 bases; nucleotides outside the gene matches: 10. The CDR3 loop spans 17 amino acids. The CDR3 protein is CASSAPGQGTLNSPLHF. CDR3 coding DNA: TGTGCCAGTAGTGCTCCGGGACAGGGGACACTTAATTCACCCCTCCACTTT. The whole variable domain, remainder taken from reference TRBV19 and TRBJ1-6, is DGGITQSPKYLFRKEGQNVTLSCEQNLNHDAMYWYRQDPGQGLRLIYYSQIVNDFQKGDIAEGYSVSREKKESFPLTVTSAQKNPTAFYLCASSAPGQGTLNSPLHFGNGTRLTVT.

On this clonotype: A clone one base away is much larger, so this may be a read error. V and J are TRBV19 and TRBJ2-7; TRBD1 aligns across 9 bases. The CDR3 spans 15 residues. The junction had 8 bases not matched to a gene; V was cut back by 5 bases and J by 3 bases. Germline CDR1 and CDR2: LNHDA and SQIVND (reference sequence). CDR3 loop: CASSAGTGTDYEQYF. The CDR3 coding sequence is TGTGCCAGTAGTGCCGGGACAGGGACGGACTACGAGCAGTACTTC.

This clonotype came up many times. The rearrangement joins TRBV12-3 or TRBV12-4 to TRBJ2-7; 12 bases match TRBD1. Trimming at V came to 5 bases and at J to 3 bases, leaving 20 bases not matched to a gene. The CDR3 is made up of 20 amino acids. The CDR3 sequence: CASSPPPRDRGPSGSYEQYF. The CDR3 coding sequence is TGTGCCAGCAGTCCCCCCCCACGGGACAGGGGGCCCAGCGGGAGCTACGAGCAGTACTTC.